The entry that follows covers one TCR beta chain sequence. Its cognate antigen is unknown. The ends lost 1 base at V and 6 bases at J; junction bases unmatched: 4. The CDR3 is 16 amino acids. Germline CDR1 SEHNR, CDR2 FQNEAQ (reference sequence). This record comes from a study of cytomegalovirus exposure and HLA in healthy donors. Study-wide results and limits: Prior analysis indicated that the majority of TCR beta V segments exhibited productivity approximately 87% or approximately 30% of the time. In a later analysis, TCR beta V- and J-gene trimming showed a link to a missense DCLRE1C variant.

Researchers ran the PCR with 60 Vbeta and 13 Jbeta primers. Produced via immunoSEQ multiplex PCR; TCRdb's table is partial and in-frame only. In the table there are about 200,000 clones, 82% of which are singletons. Source material: PBMCs. This TCR was sampled from a woman aged 40 to 50 in good health and CMV-seronegative. The chain carries TRBV7-9 and TRBJ1-4, with 11 bases fitting TRBD1. The CDR3 DNA follows: TGTGCCAGCAGCTTAGAATTGGGACAGGGGGATGAAAAACTGTTTTTT. Translation gives CASSLELGQGDEKLFF.